Listed below are T cell receptor beta chains from one sample, sequenced in a study of tumor-infiltrating lymphocytes in primary liver carcinoma. From the multiplex PCR reads, TCRdb called clonotypes with MiXCR, one entry per CDR3 protein. The data show fewer than 75,000 distinct CDR3 sequences, about two thirds seen once. The sequencing sample was made of liver tumor tissue from sampling region 4. These receptor sequences come from a man between 35 and 55 years old with primary liver carcinoma and hepatitis B virus infection. Both conserved end residues are part of each CDR3. The D gene is left open where the match is weak. Where a row states a size, it is once, few, many or the class of an expanded clone; other rows omit it.

NA NA TRBJ1-1 TRBV6-2/TRBV6-3 TGTGCCAGCAGTTATTCCACAGAGCTCACTGAAGCTTTCTTT CASSYSTELTEAFF
NA TRBD2 TRBJ2-7 TRBV6-5 TGTGCCAGCAGTTACTCGACTGGCGGGAGCTTGGTTTGCGAGCAGTACTTC CASSYSTGGSLVCEQYF
NA NA TRBJ2-7 TRBV6-1 TGTGCCAGCACCAGGGGAGGGAACGAGCAGTACTTC CASTRGGNEQYF
many NA TRBJ1-6 TRBV28 TGTGCCAGCAGGGGGGCAGCGAAGTCTTCACCCCTCCACTTT CASRGAAKSSPLHF
NA NA TRBJ2-2 TRBV12-3/TRBV12-4 TGTGCCAGCAGGACCGATAGCGCTAACACCGGGGAGCTGTTTTTT CASRTDSANTGELFF
NA TRBD2 TRBJ2-3 TRBV6-5 TGTGCCAGCAGTTTCTCGGGACTAGCGGGAGCTGGGGATACGGAGTATTTT CASSFSGLAGAGDTEYF
NA TRBD1 TRBJ2-7 TRBV6-2/TRBV6-3 TGTGCCAGCAACGGGACAGGGGATGACGGGCAGTACTTC CASNGTGDDGQYF
many NA TRBJ2-3 TRBV15 TGTGCCACCAGTTCCAGCGGGTTTCCTTTGAGGATCCAGTATTTT CATSSSGFPLRIQYF
NA NA TRBJ1-1 TRBV30 TGTGCCTGGACTAAAAGGGCCGAAGCTTTCTTT CAWTKRAEAFF
NA NA TRBJ2-5 TRBV11-1 TGTACCAGCAGCTCGTCATACCAAGAGACCCAGTACTTC CTSSSSYQETQYF
NA NA TRBJ2-2 TRBV10-3 TGTGCCATCAGTGAGACGCGGGGCGACACCGGGGAGCTGTTTTTT CAISETRGDTGELFF
NA TRBD2 TRBJ2-7 TRBV12-3/TRBV12-4 TGTGCCTGCAGTCCCTTAGGCGGGGGGGGGCAGTACTTC CACSPLGGGGQYF
once NA TRBJ1-4 TRBV28 TGCGCCAGCAGTTTGCACAGAACCGCAACTAACGAAAAACTGTTTTTT CASSLHRTATNEKLFF
NA TRBD2 TRBJ2-1 TRBV6-6 TGTGCCAGCCGGACTAGCGGGAGTTCAAATGAGCAGTTCTTC CASRTSGSSNEQFF
few NA TRBJ2-5 TRBV4-2 TGTGCCAGCAGCCAAGAGGCCGGGACGGGAGAGACCCAGTACTTC CASSQEAGTGETQYF
NA TRBD2 TRBJ2-3 TRBV6-6 TGTACCAACAGTACCAGCGGGAGGGGCACAGATACGCAGTATTTT CTNSTSGRGTDTQYF